This TCR beta chain was observed in a study of cytomegalovirus exposure and HLA in healthy donors. The V end lost 0 bases, the J end lost 1 base, and 7 bases lay between the germline ends. The germline V gene encodes CDR1 SGDLS and CDR2 YYNGEE. CDR3 size: 14 residues. Primers included in the PCR were 60 Vbeta and 13 Jbeta primers. Method: immunoSEQ multiplex PCR; TCRdb's copy keeps in-frame clones and lacks some. The sample has 95,000 to 100,000 clones, around 83% seen once; the top ten hold 3% to 5%. The chain uses TRBV9 and TRBJ1-1; D is unclear. The source is a man aged 25-45 years in good health and CMV-seronegative. Sequenced sample: PBMCs. CDR3 protein: CASSVEPRNTEAFF. For the CDR3, the DNA is TGTGCCAGCAGCGTAGAGCCAAGGAACACTGAAGCTTTCTTT.